The text below deals with one TCR beta chain. Trimming took 4 bases from V and 5 from J, leaving 6 bases between them. The CDR3 is 12 amino acids. The germline CDR1 and CDR2 sequences are LGHDT and YNNKEL (reference sequence). The data stem from a study of blood T cell repertoires in COVID-19. Background on the study: Acute and convalescent COVID-19 samples came from the United States, Italy and Spain. T cells, B-cell-depleted T cells, or PBMCs supplied cDNA or gDNA.

Original processing methods: Estimated nucleated cell counts came from reference gene primer amplification. Measured with immunoSEQ multiplex PCR; TCRdb has only the in-frame clones, and not every one. Clone size and V and J calls were adopted from that table, with D and trimming inferred from the DNA. The table lists 160,000 or so clones, roughly 75% of them singletons. Sequenced input: peripheral blood. This clonotype was obtained from a man between 65 and 79 years old with active or convalescent COVID-19. This rearrangement joins TRBV3-1 (or the pseudogene TRBV3-2) to TRBJ2-1; the D is unclear. The DNA of the CDR3 is TGTGCCAGCAGCCTCGGTGACAATGAGCAGTTCTTC. Protein product: CASSLGDNEQFF.